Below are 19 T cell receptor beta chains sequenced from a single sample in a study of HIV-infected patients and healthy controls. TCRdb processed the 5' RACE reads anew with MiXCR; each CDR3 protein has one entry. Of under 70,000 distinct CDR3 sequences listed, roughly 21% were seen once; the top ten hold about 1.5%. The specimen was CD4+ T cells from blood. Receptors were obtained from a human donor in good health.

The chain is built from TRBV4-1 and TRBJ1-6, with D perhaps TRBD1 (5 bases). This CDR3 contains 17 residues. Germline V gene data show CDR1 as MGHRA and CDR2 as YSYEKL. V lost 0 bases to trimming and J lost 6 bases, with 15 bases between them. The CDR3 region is CASSQDFSGRGNSPLHF. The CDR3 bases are TGCGCCAGCAGCCAAGATTTCTCGGGAAGGGGTAATTCACCCCTCCACTTT.

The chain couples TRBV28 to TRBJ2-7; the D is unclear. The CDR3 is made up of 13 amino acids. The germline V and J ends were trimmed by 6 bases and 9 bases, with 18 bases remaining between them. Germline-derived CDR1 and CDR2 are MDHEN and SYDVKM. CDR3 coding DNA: TGTGCCAGCAGCCCCTTAGTGGAGTCCGGGCAGTACTTC. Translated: CASSPLVESGQYF.

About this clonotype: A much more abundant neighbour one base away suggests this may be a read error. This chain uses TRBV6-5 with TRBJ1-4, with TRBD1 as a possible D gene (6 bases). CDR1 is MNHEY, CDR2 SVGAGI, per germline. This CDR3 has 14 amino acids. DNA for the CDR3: TGTGCCAGCAGTTACGGCAGGGGAAATGAAAAACAGTTTTTT. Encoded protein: CASSYGRGNEKQFF.

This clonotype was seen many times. The CDR3 region is CSASRGTEAFF. DNA for the CDR3: TGCAGTGCTAGTCGGGGGACTGAAGCTTTCTTT. The rearrangement uses TRBV20-1 and TRBJ1-1; weak D call: TRBD1 (5 bases). The germline V gene has CDR1 DFQATT and CDR2 SNEGSKA (reference sequence). Trimming cost V 3 bases and J 5 bases, with 7 bases left between them. This CDR3 has 11 amino acids.

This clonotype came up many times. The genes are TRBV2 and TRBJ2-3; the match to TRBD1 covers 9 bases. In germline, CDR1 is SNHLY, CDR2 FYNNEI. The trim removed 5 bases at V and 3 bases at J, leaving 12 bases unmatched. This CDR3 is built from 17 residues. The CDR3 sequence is CASSYPIRDRVTDTQYF. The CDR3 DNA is TGTGCCAGCAGTTACCCAATCCGGGACAGGGTGACAGATACGCAGTATTTT.

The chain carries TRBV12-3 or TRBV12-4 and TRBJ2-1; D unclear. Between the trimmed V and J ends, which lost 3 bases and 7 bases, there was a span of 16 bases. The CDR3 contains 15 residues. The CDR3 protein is CASSLVSSKGNEQFF. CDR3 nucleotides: TGTGCCAGCAGTTTGGTGTCGTCTAAGGGTAATGAGCAGTTCTTC.

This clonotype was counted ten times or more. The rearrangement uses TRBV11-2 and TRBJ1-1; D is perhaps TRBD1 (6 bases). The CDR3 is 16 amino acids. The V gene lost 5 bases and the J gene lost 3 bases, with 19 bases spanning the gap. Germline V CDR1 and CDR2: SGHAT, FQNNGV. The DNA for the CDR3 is TGTGCCAGCAGCCCTAGGGGGGCGGGGGTCCACACTGAAGCTTTCTTT. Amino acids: CASSPRGAGVHTEAFF.

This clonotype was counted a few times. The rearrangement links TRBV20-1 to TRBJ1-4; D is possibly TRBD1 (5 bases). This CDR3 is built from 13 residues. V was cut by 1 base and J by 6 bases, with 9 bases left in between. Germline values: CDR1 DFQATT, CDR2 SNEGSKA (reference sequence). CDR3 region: CSARGGWDEKLFF. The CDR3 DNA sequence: TGCAGTGCTAGAGGGGGGTGGGATGAAAAACTGTTTTTT.

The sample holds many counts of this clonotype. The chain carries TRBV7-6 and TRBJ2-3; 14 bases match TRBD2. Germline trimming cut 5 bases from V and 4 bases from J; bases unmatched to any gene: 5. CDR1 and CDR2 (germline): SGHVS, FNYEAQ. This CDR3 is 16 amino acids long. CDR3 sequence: CASSETSGGVADTQYF. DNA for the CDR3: TGTGCCAGCAGCGAGACTAGCGGGGGGGTTGCAGATACGCAGTATTTT. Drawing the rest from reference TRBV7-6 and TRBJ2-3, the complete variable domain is GAGVSQSPRYKVTKRGQDVALRCDPISGHVSLYWYRQALGQGPEFLTYFNYEAQQDKSGLPNDRFSAERPEGSISTLTIQRTEQRDSAMYRCASSETSGGVADTQYFGPGTRLTVL.

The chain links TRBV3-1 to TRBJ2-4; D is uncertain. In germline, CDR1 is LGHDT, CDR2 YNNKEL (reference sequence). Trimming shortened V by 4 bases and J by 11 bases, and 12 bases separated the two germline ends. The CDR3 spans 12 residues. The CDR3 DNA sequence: TGTGCCAGCAGCCGCCTTGAGTCGGTTCAGTACTTC. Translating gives CASSRLESVQYF. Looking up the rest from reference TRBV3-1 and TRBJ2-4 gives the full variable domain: DTAVSQTPKYLVTQMGNDKSIKCEQNLGHDTMYWYKQDSKKFLKIMFSYNNKELIINETVPNRFSPKSPDKAHLNLHINSLELGDSAVYFCASSRLESVQYFGAGTRLSVL.

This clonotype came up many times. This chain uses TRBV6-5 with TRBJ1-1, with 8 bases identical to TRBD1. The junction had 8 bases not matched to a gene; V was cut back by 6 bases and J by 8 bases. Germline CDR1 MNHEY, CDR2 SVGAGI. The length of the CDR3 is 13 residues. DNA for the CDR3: TGTGCCAGCAGCTGGGACAGGCTGGGAGAAGCTTTCTTT. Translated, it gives CASSWDRLGEAFF.

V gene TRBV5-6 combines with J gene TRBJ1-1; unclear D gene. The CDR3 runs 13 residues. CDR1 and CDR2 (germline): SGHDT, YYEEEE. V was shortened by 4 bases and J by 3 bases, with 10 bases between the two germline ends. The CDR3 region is CASSQLEDTEAFF. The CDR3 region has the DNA TGTGCCAGCAGCCAATTGGAGGACACTGAAGCTTTCTTT.

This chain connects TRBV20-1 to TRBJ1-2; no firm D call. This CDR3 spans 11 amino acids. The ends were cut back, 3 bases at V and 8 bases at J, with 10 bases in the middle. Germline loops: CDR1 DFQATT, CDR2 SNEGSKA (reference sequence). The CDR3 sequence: CSARGFKGYTF. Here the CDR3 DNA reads TGCAGTGCTAGGGGGTTTAAAGGCTACACCTTC.

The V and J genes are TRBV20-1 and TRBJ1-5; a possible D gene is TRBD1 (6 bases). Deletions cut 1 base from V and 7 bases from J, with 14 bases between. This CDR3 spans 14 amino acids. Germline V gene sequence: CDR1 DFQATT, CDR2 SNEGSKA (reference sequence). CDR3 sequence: CSARGGGIGQPQHF. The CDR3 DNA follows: TGCAGTGCTAGAGGAGGGGGGATAGGGCAGCCCCAGCATTTT.

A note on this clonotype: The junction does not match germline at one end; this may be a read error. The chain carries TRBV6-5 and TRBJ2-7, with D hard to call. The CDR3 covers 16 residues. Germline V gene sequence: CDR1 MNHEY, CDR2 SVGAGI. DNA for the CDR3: TGTGCCAGCAGCTACTCAGCCGCCCAGAGAGCCTACGAGCAGTACTTC. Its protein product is CASSYSAAQRAYEQYF.

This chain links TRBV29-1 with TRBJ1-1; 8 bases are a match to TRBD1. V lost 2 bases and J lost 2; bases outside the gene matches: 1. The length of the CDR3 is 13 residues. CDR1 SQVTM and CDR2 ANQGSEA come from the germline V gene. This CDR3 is CSVEQGANTEAFF. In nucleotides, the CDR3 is TGCAGCGTTGAACAGGGGGCCAACACTGAAGCTTTCTTT. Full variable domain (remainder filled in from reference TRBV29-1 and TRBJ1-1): SAVISQKPSRDICQRGTSLTIQCQVDSQVTMMFWYRQQPGQSLTLIATANQGSEATYESGFVIDKFPISRPNLTFSTLTVSNMSPEDSSIYLCSVEQGANTEAFFGQGTRLTVV.

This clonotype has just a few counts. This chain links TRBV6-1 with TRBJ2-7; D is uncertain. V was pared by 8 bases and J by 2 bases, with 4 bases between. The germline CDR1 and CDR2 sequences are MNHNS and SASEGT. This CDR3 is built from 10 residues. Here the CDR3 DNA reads TGTGCCAGCGGTACCTACGAGCAGTACTTC. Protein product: CASGTYEQYF.

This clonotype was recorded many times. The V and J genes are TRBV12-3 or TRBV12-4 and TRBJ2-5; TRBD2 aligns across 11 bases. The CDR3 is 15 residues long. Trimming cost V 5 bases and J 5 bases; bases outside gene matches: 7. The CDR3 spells CASSPGLAAFETQYF. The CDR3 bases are TGTGCCAGCAGTCCGGGACTAGCGGCTTTCGAGACCCAGTACTTC.

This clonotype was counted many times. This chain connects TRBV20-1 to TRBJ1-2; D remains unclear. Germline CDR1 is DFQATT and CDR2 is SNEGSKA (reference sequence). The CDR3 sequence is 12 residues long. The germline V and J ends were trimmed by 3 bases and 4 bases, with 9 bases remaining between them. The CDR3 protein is CSASQALYGYTF. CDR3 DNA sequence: TGCAGTGCTAGCCAGGCCCTCTATGGCTACACCTTC.